The next 25 T cell receptor beta chains were all read from a single sample in a study of Graves' ophthalmopathy and Graves' hyperthyroidism. RNA transcripts were the source from which TCR beta CDR3 regions were amplified. HTBI-primed RT-PCR formed the first round, and a multiplex PCR formed the second. TCRdb re-called the multiplex PCR reads through MiXCR, storing one row per CDR3 protein. The sample includes 300,000 to 400,000 distinct CDR3 sequences, roughly 16% seen only once; the top ten take roughly an eighth. Sample: peripheral blood. These receptors all come from an adult man with Graves' ophthalmopathy.

This clonotype was detected ten times or more. The chain carries TRBV29-1 and TRBJ1-2, with D unclear. Between the trimmed V and J ends, which lost 3 bases and 5 bases, there was a span of 13 bases. The CDR3 consists of 13 residues. Per germline, CDR1 SQVTM and CDR2 ANQGSEA. The CDR3 here is CSVDRATIYGYTF. CDR3 coding DNA: TGCAGCGTTGACCGGGCCACAATTTATGGCTACACCTTC.

At least ten counts were recorded for this clonotype. This chain links TRBV6-1 with TRBJ1-1; no clear D gene. V lost 2 bases and J 10 bases, leaving 8 bases between the germline ends. This CDR3 has 11 residues. Germline assignment: CDR1 MNHNS and CDR2 SASEGT. The CDR3 sequence is CASSERLGAFF. DNA for the CDR3: TGTGCCAGCAGTGAAAGGTTAGGAGCTTTCTTT.

In its sample, this clonotype was seen many times. The V call is TRBV28, the J call TRBJ2-7; 8 bases line up with TRBD1. Germline CDR1 and CDR2: MDHEN and SYDVKM. Unmatched junction bases numbered 13, after V lost 6 bases and J lost 6 bases. The CDR3 consists of 15 residues. The chain's CDR3 is CASRGPRTGIGEQYF. The CDR3 nucleotides read TGTGCCAGCAGGGGACCCCGGACAGGGATCGGCGAGCAGTACTTC.

This clonotype was seen at least ten times. J is TRBJ2-7 and V is TRBV5-1; D possibly corresponds to TRBD2 (6 bases). This CDR3 has 16 residues. Germline CDR1 is SGHRS and CDR2 is YFSETQ. The V and J ends lost 4 bases and 4 bases respectively, with 21 bases between them. CDR3 residues: CASSRGLVSEGYEQYF. Here the CDR3 DNA reads TGCGCCAGCAGCCGGGGACTCGTCTCGGAGGGGTACGAGCAGTACTTC.

This clonotype has a count of ten or more. This chain links TRBV12-3 or TRBV12-4 with TRBJ1-2, with 7 bases fitting TRBD1. V lost 4 bases to trimming and J lost 5 bases; unmatched junction nucleotides: 4. This CDR3 contains 13 residues. CDR3 coding DNA: TGTGCCAGCAGTTCCCACAGGGGATATGGCTACACCTTC. It encodes CASSSHRGYGYTF.

The table lists this clonotype with a count of one. V usage is TRBV7-2 and J usage is TRBJ1-5; tentatively, D is TRBD1 (5 bases). Germline V gene sequence: CDR1 SGHTA, CDR2 FQGNSA. The CDR3 contains 13 residues. The V end was cut by 3 bases, the J end by 4 bases, with 7 bases between. CDR3 amino acids: CASSLDINQPQHF. As DNA, the CDR3 is TGTGCCAGCAGCTTGGACATTAATCAGCCCCAGCATTTT.

On this clonotype: This may stem from a read error, because a much larger clone lies one nucleotide away. The chain combines TRBV5-1 with TRBJ2-7; D remains unclear. Trimming took off 2 bases at V and 5 bases at J, with 11 bases between the two ends. CDR3 length: 13 residues. Germline loops: CDR1 SGHRS, CDR2 YFSETQ. CDR3 residues: CASSLLVDDEQYF. Here the CDR3 DNA reads TGCGCCAGCAGCTTACTCGTGGACGACGAGCAGTACTTC. Variable domain in full (rest from reference TRBV5-1 and TRBJ2-7): KAGVTQTPRYLIKTRGQQVTLSCSPISGHRSVSWYQQTPGQGLQFLFEYFSETQRNKGNFPGRFSGRQFSNSRSEMNVSTLELGDSALYLCASSLLVDDEQYFGPGTRLTVT.

This clonotype was observed at least ten times. The chain employs TRBV6-2 or TRBV6-3 and TRBJ1-1, with 7 positions matching TRBD1. Germline lookup yields CDR1 MNHEY and CDR2 SVGEGT. The CDR3 runs to 18 residues. The junction had 20 bases not matched to a gene; V was cut back by 6 bases and J by 4 bases. The CDR3: CASRTPTGALWGGTEAFF. As DNA, the CDR3 is TGTGCCAGCAGAACACCAACAGGGGCGCTATGGGGGGGCACTGAAGCTTTCTTT.

In this sample, this clonotype turned up many times. V usage is TRBV4-1 and J usage is TRBJ1-1, with D maybe TRBD1 (5 bases). With 4 bases removed from V and 3 bases from J, the gap between germline ends came to 12 bases. Germline-derived CDR1 and CDR2 are MGHRA and YSYEKL. The CDR3 loop spans 14 amino acids. CDR3 in DNA: TGCGCCAGCAGCCTCCTAATGGGGGACACTGAAGCTTTCTTT. This gives the protein CASSLLMGDTEAFF.

This clonotype was recorded at least ten times. This chain joins TRBV29-1 and TRBJ2-7; D is unresolved. This CDR3 is built from 14 residues. The ends were cut back, 6 bases at V and 2 bases at J, with 17 bases in the middle. Germline V gene sequence: CDR1 SQVTM, CDR2 ANQGSEA. CDR3 loop: CSVKPRTRAYEQYF. CDR3 coding DNA: TGCAGCGTAAAACCACGGACCCGAGCCTACGAGCAGTACTTC.

Ten or more counts support this clonotype. The V call is TRBV28, the J call TRBJ2-3; D call uncertain. V lost 3 bases and J 4 bases, leaving 11 bases between the germline ends. The length of the CDR3 is 14 residues. Germline V CDR1 and CDR2: MDHEN, SYDVKM. The CDR3 here is CASSFDVRSDTQYF. The CDR3 nucleotides are TGTGCCAGCAGTTTTGATGTTCGTTCAGATACGCAGTATTTT.

This clonotype was observed at least ten times. The chain uses TRBV3-1 and TRBJ2-5, with D possibly matching TRBD1 (6 bases). The germline V gene encodes CDR1 LGHDT and CDR2 YNNKEL (reference sequence). The CDR3 sequence is 16 residues long. With 0 bases removed from V and 4 bases from J, the gap between germline ends came to 15 bases. As DNA, the CDR3 is TGTGCCAGCAGCCAAGATCTCACAGGGAGTGGAGAGACCCAGTACTTC. This gives the protein CASSQDLTGSGETQYF.

This clonotype was counted at least ten times. This chain joins TRBV10-2 and TRBJ2-5, with D possibly TRBD2 on 6 matching bases. V was trimmed by 8 bases and J by 7 bases, leaving 11 bases between them. There are 11 residues in the CDR3. Germline V gene lookup returns CDR1 WSHSY and CDR2 SAAADI. The CDR3 DNA sequence: TGCGCCAGCGGGGGGATCGGGACCCAGTACTTC. Encoded protein: CASGGIGTQYF.

A note on this clonotype: At one boundary the junction diverges from the germline segment, which might be a read error. The chain employs TRBV12-3 or TRBV12-4 and TRBJ1-1; unclear D gene. The CDR3 has 11 amino acids. Written as DNA, the CDR3 is TGTGCCATCGGCCCGACTACTGAAGCTTACTTT. Its translation is CAIGPTTEAYF.

This clonotype has a count of ten or more. This sequence joins TRBV4-3 and TRBJ2-5, with D unclear. Trimming took off 0 bases at V and 5 bases at J, with 10 bases between the two ends. The length of the CDR3 is 14 residues. CDR1 and CDR2 (germline): LGHNA, YSLEER. The CDR3 is CASSQEVRRETQYF. CDR3 coding DNA: TGCGCCAGCAGCCAAGAAGTGCGTAGGGAGACCCAGTACTTC.

Many counts were recorded for this clonotype. The rearrangement uses TRBV6-1 and TRBJ1-1, with D perhaps matching TRBD1 (6 bases). The ends were cut back, 4 bases at V and 3 bases at J, with 18 bases in the middle. Per the germline V gene, CDR1 is MNHNS and CDR2 is SASEGT. The CDR3 length is 16 residues. CDR3: CASSGQPGRGHTEAFF. DNA of the CDR3: TGTGCCAGCAGTGGGCAACCGGGGCGGGGGCACACTGAAGCTTTCTTT.

This clonotype has a count of ten or more. This chain connects TRBV2 to TRBJ2-7; D possibly corresponds to TRBD2 (5 bases). Germline V gene lookup returns CDR1 SNHLY and CDR2 FYNNEI. The CDR3 has 15 amino acids. The V gene lost 4 bases and the J gene lost 1 base, with 14 bases spanning the gap. CDR3 sequence reads: CASSGEGGNSYEQYF. Here the CDR3 DNA reads TGTGCCAGCAGTGGCGAGGGCGGTAATTCCTACGAGCAGTACTTC. The full variable domain, its missing parts supplied by reference TRBV2 and TRBJ2-7, is EPEVTQTPSHQVTQMGQEVILRCVPISNHLYFYWYRQILGQKVEFLVSFYNNEISEKSEIFDDQFSVERPDGSNFTLKIRSTKLEDSAMYFCASSGEGGNSYEQYFGPGTRLTVT.

V usage is TRBV6-1 and J usage is TRBJ2-3, with 8 nucleotides matching TRBD1. CDR3 length: 16 residues. Germline lookup yields CDR1 MNHNS and CDR2 SASEGT. V trimming: 6 bases; J trimming: 4 bases; junction bases outside the gene matches: 12. CDR3 in amino acids: CASSPDHSTGADTQYF. The DNA for the CDR3 is TGTGCCAGCAGCCCCGACCACTCGACAGGGGCAGATACGCAGTATTTT.

This clonotype has at least ten counts. This chain links TRBV7-2 with TRBJ2-7; D gene unclear. Germline CDR1 SGHTA, CDR2 FQGNSA. The CDR3 extends over 13 amino acids. The V and J ends lost 2 bases and 5 bases respectively, with 10 bases between them. The CDR3 sequence: CASSLPHEHEQYF. DNA of the CDR3: TGTGCCAGCAGCTTACCGCACGAGCACGAGCAGTACTTC.

This clonotype was recorded at least ten times. The genes are TRBV29-1 and TRBJ1-6; the D gene is possibly TRBD1 (6 bases). Germline V gene data show CDR1 as SQVTM and CDR2 as ANQGSEA. The CDR3 is 13 amino acids. With 7 bases removed from V and 8 bases from J, the gap between germline ends came to 15 bases. The DNA for the CDR3 is TGCAGCGCCGGTTCAGGGGCGGATTCACCCCTCCACTTT. Amino acids: CSAGSGADSPLHF.

This clonotype was seen repeatedly, ten times or more. The rearrangement links TRBV20-1 to TRBJ2-2; 7 nucleotides align to TRBD1. This CDR3 spans 15 amino acids. Trimming at V came to 1 base and at J to 7 bases, leaving 9 bases not matched to a gene. CDR1 is DFQATT and CDR2 is SNEGSKA in the germline V gene (reference sequence). The CDR3 reads CSARVPFRQGGELFF. In nucleotides, the CDR3 is TGCAGTGCTAGAGTTCCCTTTAGACAGGGCGGGGAGCTGTTTTTT.

This clonotype was recorded at least ten times. The chain employs TRBV6-5 and TRBJ1-2; TRBD1 matches 7 bases. The germline gives CDR1 MNHEY, CDR2 SVGAGI. The V gene end was trimmed by 6 bases and the J gene end by 3 bases; junction bases not matched to a gene: 13. CDR3 length equals 16 residues. The CDR3 nucleotides read TGTGCCAGCAGGCACCGGGACAGCCAACGCGACTATGGCTACACCTTC. Translation gives CASRHRDSQRDYGYTF.

This clonotype came up many times. The gene calls are TRBV5-5 and TRBJ1-3; tentatively, D is TRBD1 (6 bases). CDR1 and CDR2 (germline): SGHKS, YYEKEE (reference sequence). This CDR3 region has 15 residues. The V end lost 1 base, the J end lost 4 bases, and 12 bases lay between the germline ends. CDR3 in amino acids: CASSLSGQQGNTIYF. The CDR3 DNA is TGTGCCAGCAGCTTGAGCGGACAGCAAGGAAACACCATATATTTT. Together with reference TRBV5-5 and TRBJ1-3, the CDR3 gives the full variable domain: DAGVTQSPTHLIKTRGQQVTLRCSPISGHKSVSWYQQVLGQGPQFIFQYYEKEERGRGNFPDRFSARQFPNYSSELNVNALLLGDSALYLCASSLSGQQGNTIYFGEGSWLTVV.

There are many counts of this clonotype. The chain's CDR3 is CAISESPTGVGSPLHF. The CDR3 bases are TGTGCCATCAGTGAGTCCCCCACAGGGGTCGGTTCACCCCTCCACTTT. The chain carries TRBV10-3 and TRBJ1-6, with 7 bases aligning to TRBD1. This CDR3 contains 16 residues. Germline lookup yields CDR1 ENHRY and CDR2 SYGVKD. With 0 bases clipped from V and 9 bases from J, the junction kept 8 bases outside the gene matches.

This clonotype was seen at least ten times. This chain connects TRBV9 to TRBJ1-1; TRBD1 aligns across 7 bases. The CDR3 consists of 14 residues. In germline, CDR1 is SGDLS, CDR2 YYNGEE. The V segment lost 2 bases and the J segment 3 bases; nucleotides outside the gene matches: 4. Here the CDR3 reads CASSVFGTDTEAFF. The CDR3 DNA reads TGTGCCAGCAGCGTGTTCGGGACAGACACTGAAGCTTTCTTT.